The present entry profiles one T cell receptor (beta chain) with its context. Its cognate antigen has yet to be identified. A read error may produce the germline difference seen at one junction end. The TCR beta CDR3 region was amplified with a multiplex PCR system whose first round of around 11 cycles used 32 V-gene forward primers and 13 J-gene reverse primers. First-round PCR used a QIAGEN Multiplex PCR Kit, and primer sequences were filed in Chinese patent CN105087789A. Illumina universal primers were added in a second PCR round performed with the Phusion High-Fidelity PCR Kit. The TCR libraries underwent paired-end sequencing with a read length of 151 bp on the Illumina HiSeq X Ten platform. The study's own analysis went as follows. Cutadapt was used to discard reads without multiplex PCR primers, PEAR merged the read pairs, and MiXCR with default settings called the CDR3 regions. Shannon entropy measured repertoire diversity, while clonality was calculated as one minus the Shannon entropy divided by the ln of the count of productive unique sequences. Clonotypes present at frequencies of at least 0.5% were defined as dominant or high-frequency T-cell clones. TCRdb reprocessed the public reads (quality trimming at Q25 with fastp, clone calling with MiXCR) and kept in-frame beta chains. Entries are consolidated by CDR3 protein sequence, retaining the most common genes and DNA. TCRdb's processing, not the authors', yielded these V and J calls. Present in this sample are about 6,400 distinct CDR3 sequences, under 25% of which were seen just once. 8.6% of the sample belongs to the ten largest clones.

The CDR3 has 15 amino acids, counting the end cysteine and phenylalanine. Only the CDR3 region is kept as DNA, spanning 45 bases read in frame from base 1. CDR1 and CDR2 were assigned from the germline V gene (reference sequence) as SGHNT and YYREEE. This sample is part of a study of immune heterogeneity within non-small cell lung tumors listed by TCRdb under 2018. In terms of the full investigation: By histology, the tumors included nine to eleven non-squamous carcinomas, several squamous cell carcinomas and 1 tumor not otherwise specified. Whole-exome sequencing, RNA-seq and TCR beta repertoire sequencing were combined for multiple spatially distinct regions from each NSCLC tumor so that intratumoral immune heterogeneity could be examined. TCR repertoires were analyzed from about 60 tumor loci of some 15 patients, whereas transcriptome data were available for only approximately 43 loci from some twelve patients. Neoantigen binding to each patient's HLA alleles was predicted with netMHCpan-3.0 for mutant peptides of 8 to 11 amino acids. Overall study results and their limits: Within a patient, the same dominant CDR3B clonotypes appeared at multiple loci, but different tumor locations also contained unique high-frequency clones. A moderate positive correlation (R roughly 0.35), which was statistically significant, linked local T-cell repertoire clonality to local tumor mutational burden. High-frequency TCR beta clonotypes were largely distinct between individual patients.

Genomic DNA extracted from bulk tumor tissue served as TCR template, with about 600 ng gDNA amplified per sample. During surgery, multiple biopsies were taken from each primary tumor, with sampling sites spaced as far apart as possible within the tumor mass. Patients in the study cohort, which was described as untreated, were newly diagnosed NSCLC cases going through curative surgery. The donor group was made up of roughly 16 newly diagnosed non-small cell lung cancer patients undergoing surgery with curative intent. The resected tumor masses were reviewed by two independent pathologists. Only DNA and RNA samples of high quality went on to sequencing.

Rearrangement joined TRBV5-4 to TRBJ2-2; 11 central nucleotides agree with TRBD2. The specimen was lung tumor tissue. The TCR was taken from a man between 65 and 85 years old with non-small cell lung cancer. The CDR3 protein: CASSGTSGITGELSF. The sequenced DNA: TGTGCCAGCAGCGGGACTAGCGGTATCACCGGGGAGCTGTCTTTT.